The 15 T cell receptor beta chains below were found in one sample sequenced in a study of cytomegalovirus exposure and HLA in healthy donors. PCR involved 60 Vbeta and 13 Jbeta primers. Generated by immunoSEQ multiplex PCR, the TCRdb table keeps only in-frame clones and is missing some. The sample comprises around 150,000 clones, roughly 80% of which are singletons, and over 0.85% rests with the top ten. The sequencing input was PBMCs. The receptors derive from a girl aged 2 to 10 in good health and CMV-seropositive.

A note on this clone: At the DNA level, this CDR3 is encoded by other sequences in the same sample as well. V and J are TRBV6-1 and TRBJ2-5, with TRBD1 matching over 8 bases. With V trimmed by 4 bases and J by 2 bases, 9 bases remained unmatched. This CDR3 comprises 16 residues. Germline CDR1 MNHNS, CDR2 SASEGT. CDR3 region: CASSARTGGEQETQYF. DNA of the CDR3: TGTGCCAGCAGTGCCCGTACAGGGGGAGAGCAAGAGACCCAGTACTTC.

The J gene is TRBJ2-7, the V gene TRBV5-6, with 10 bases fitting TRBD1. The CDR3 totals 15 residues. V dropped 3 bases and J dropped 0; count of bases not matched to a gene: 3. Germline CDR1 reads SGHDT; CDR2 reads YYEEEE. The CDR3 reads CASSSGTGASYEQYF. Written as DNA, the CDR3 is TGTGCCAGCAGCTCCGGGACAGGGGCCTCCTACGAGCAGTACTTC. Full variable domain (outside the CDR3, taken from reference TRBV5-6 and TRBJ2-7): DAGVTQSPTHLIKTRGQQVTLRCSPKSGHDTVSWYQQALGQGPQFIFQYYEEEERQRGNFPDRFSGHQFPNYSSELNVNALLLGDSALYLCASSSGTGASYEQYFGPGTRLTVT.

The CDR3 DNA sequence: TGTGCCTGGAGTGGCAGGGGAGGGGCCAACGTCCTGACTTTC. Protein sequence: CAWSGRGGANVLTF. The chain joins TRBV30 to TRBJ2-6; perhaps TRBD1 as D (6 bases). The CDR3 runs 14 residues. V lost 1 base and J lost 4, with 8 bases in between. Germline loops: CDR1 GTSNPN, CDR2 SVGIG (reference sequence).

CDR3 loop: CASSHPRSPAFF. DNA for the CDR3: TGTGCCAGCAGCCACCCGCGGAGTCCAGCTTTCTTT. The rearrangement joins TRBV7-2 to TRBJ1-1, with D uncertain. V was clipped by 5 bases and J by 10 bases, with 14 bases between them. Germline V gene data show CDR1 as SGHTA and CDR2 as FQGNSA. This CDR3 has 12 amino acids.

CDR3 in amino acids: CASSLQNSNQPQHF. For the CDR3, the DNA is TGTGCCAGCAGCTTGCAGAATAGCAATCAGCCCCAGCATTTT. This sequence joins TRBV5-4 and TRBJ1-5; D remains unclear. The germline V gene encodes CDR1 SGHNT and CDR2 YYREEE (reference sequence). The V end lost 1 base, the J end lost 0 bases, and 5 bases lay between the germline ends. The CDR3 runs to 14 residues.

The chain employs TRBV5-4 and TRBJ2-1; possibly TRBD1 for D (6 bases). Trimming stripped 3 bases from V and 8 bases from J, with 9 bases between. This CDR3 region has 12 residues. Germline assignment: CDR1 SGHNT and CDR2 YYREEE (reference sequence). The CDR3 region has the DNA TGTGCCAGCAGCTGGCGGACAGATGAGCAGTTCTTC. This translates into CASSWRTDEQFF. Filled out from reference TRBV5-4 and TRBJ2-1, the complete variable domain reads ETGVTQSPTHLIKTRGQQVTLRCSSQSGHNTVSWYQQALGQGPQFIFQYYREEENGRGNFPPRFSGLQFPNYSSELNVNALELDDSALYLCASSWRTDEQFFGPGTRLTVL.

The chain employs TRBV14 and TRBJ1-2; D is possibly TRBD1 (5 bases). The CDR3 totals 13 residues. Germline V gene lookup returns CDR1 SGHDN and CDR2 FVKESK. V was cut by 4 bases and J by 0 bases, with 6 bases left in between. The CDR3 nucleotides read TGTGCCAGCAGCCGGACAACTAACTATGGCTACACCTTC. Its translation is CASSRTTNYGYTF.

The genes are TRBV30 and TRBJ1-4; TRBD1 matches at 8 bases. V trimming: 5 bases; J trimming: 6 bases; junction bases outside the gene matches: 5. This CDR3 is built from 13 residues. CDR1 is GTSNPN and CDR2 is SVGIG in the germline V gene (reference sequence). CDR3 amino acids: CAWGTGLDEKLFF. The CDR3 DNA reads as TGTGCCTGGGGGACAGGATTAGATGAAAAACTGTTTTTT. The whole variable domain, filled in from reference TRBV30 and TRBJ1-4, reads SQTIHQWPATLVQPVGSPLSLECTVEGTSNPNLYWYRQAAGRGLQLLFYSVGIGQISSEVPQNLSASRPQDRQFILSSKKLLLSDSGFYLCAWGTGLDEKLFFGSGTQLSVL.

This chain uses TRBV6-4 with TRBJ2-7; the match to TRBD1 covers 9 bases. Germline CDR1 and CDR2: MRHNA and SNTAGT. V lost 0 bases, J lost 4 bases, and 19 bases stayed unmatched. CDR3 length: 20 amino acids. CDR3 amino acids: CASSDSSFTGIDRGGYEQYF. CDR3 nucleotides: TGTGCCAGCAGTGACTCGAGCTTCACCGGAATCGACAGGGGGGGATACGAGCAGTACTTC.

V and J are TRBV19 and TRBJ2-5, with D unclear. The germline V gene encodes CDR1 LNHDA and CDR2 SQIVND (reference sequence). The CDR3 length is 12 residues. Between the trimmed V and J ends, which lost 4 bases and 5 bases, there was a span of 8 bases. CDR3 region: CASSTSFETQYF. DNA for the CDR3: TGTGCCAGTAGTACGAGTTTTGAGACCCAGTACTTC.

The chain combines TRBV28 with TRBJ2-7; no definite D call. The CDR3 sequence is 13 residues long. V dropped 1 base and J dropped 3 bases, with 7 bases sitting between them. Germline values: CDR1 MDHEN, CDR2 SYDVKM. CDR3 amino acids: CASSLSPSYEQYF. The CDR3, as DNA: TGTGCCAGCAGTTTATCCCCCAGCTACGAGCAGTACTTC.

This clone was observed a single time. V and J are TRBV25-1 and TRBJ2-1; D is ambiguous. V was pared by 2 bases and J by 15 bases, with 14 bases between. In germline, CDR1 is MGHDK, CDR2 SYGVNS. The CDR3 is 12 amino acids. CDR3 sequence reads: CASSEGRSNRFF. DNA for the CDR3: TGTGCCAGCAGTGAAGGTCGGTCTAATCGGTTCTTC.

The CDR3 nucleotides read TGTGCCAGTAGTATAGTGCTTACTAGCGGGAGGGGAATAGGCGCAGATACGCAGTATTTT. Encoded protein: CASSIVLTSGRGIGADTQYF. This chain links TRBV19 with TRBJ2-3; 13 bases align to TRBD2. Looked up from germline, CDR1 is LNHDA and CDR2 is SQIVND (reference sequence). V gave up 1 base and J gave up 4 bases; unmatched junction bases: 14. CDR3 length equals 20 residues.

The chain recombines TRBV5-1 with TRBJ2-1; perhaps TRBD1 as D (5 bases). The CDR3 is made up of 14 amino acids. Trimming removed 4 bases at V and 4 bases at J, with 12 bases between. Germline values: CDR1 SGHRS, CDR2 YFSETQ. The CDR3 DNA follows: TGCGCCAGCAGCCCTGTCTCAGGGTACAATGAGCAGTTCTTC. Encoded protein: CASSPVSGYNEQFF.

The V and J genes are TRBV11-3 and TRBJ2-3, with TRBD2 matching over 13 bases. This CDR3 is 18 amino acids long. CDR1 is SGHNT, CDR2 YENEEA, per germline. V was clipped by 0 bases and J by 2 bases; unmatched bases: 5. DNA of the CDR3: TGTGCCAGCAGCTTAGATGTGGGACTAGCGGGAATCACAGATACGCAGTATTTT. It codes for CASSLDVGLAGITDTQYF.